This is a list of T cell receptor beta chains from one sample in a study of blood T cell repertoires in COVID-19. Repertoires were generated with immunoSEQ multiplex PCR, while TCRdb's copy carries only in-frame clones and drops some. The sample lists roughly 200,000 clones, approximately 92% seen once, with under 2.5% in the top ten. The sequencing input was PBMCs or T cells enriched from blood (not recorded which). These TCRs come from a middle-aged woman with acute COVID-19. The conserved cysteine and the conserved F or W are not part of the CDR3 here. Each record gives: V gene, J gene, CDR3 protein.

TRBV6-5,TRBJ1-3,ASRRTATAGNTIY
TRBV7-2,TRBJ1-2,ASSRQGALDYGYT
TRBV18,TRBJ1-1,ASSLTGERTEAF
TRBV3-1/TRBV3-2,TRBJ2-3,ASSSVVTDTQY
TRBV29-1,TRBJ2-3,SVGDRGRDTQY
TRBV10-3,TRBJ2-5,ASSRQGREETQY
TRBV10-3,TRBJ1-2,AIRKQGDYGYT
TRBV6-1,TRBJ2-2,ASSEINTGELF
TRBV2,TRBJ2-1,ASSLGLNSYNEQF
TRBV12-5,TRBJ2-1,ASGLSVEQF
TRBV9,TRBJ2-1,ASSVEEGAYNEQF